This note documents a single T cell receptor beta chain sequence. The ends were cut back, 2 bases at V and 6 bases at J, with 13 bases in the middle. The CDR3 contains 14 residues. Germline CDR1 and CDR2: WNHNN and SYGVQD (reference sequence). These data are taken from a study of blood T cell repertoires in COVID-19. About the research overall: Samples representing acute and convalescent COVID-19 were sourced from the United States, Italy and Spain.

Repertoires were generated with immunoSEQ multiplex PCR, while TCRdb's copy carries only in-frame clones and drops some. Of approximately 63,000 clones in the sample, almost 90% were seen once. V is TRBV10-1 and J is TRBJ1-2, with D possibly being TRBD1 (5 bases). The clonotype originates from a woman at least 80 years old with active COVID-19. Material: peripheral blood. For the CDR3, the DNA is TGCGCCAGCAGTGAGGGGTCAGGGATGAATGGCTACACCTTC. Amino acid sequence: CASSEGSGMNGYTF.